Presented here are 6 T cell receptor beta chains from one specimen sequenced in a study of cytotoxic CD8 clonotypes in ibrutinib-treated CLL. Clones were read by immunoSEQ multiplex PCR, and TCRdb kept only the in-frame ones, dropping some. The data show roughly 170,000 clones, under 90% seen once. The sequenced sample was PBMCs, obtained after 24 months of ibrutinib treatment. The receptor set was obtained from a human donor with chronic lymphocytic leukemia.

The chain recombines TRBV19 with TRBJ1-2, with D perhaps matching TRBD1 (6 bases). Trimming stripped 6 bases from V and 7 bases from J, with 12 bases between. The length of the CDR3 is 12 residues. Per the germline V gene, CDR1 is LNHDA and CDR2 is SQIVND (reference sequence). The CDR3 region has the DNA TGTGCCAGTAGCGGGGGGCTCCGTGGCTACACCTTC. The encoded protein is CASSGGLRGYTF.

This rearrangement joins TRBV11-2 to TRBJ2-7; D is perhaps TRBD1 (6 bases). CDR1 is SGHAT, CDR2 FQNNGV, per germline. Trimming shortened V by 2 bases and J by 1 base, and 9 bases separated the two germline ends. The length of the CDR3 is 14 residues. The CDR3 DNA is TGTGCCAGCAGCTTATGGGGGCATTCCTACGAGCAGTACTTC. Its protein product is CASSLWGHSYEQYF.

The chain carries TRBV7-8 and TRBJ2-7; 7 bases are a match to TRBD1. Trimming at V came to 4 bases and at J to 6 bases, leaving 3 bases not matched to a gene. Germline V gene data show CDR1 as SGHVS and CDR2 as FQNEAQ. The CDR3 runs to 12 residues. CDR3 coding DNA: TGTGCCAGCAGCTGGACAGGTCTCGAGCAGTACTTC. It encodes CASSWTGLEQYF.

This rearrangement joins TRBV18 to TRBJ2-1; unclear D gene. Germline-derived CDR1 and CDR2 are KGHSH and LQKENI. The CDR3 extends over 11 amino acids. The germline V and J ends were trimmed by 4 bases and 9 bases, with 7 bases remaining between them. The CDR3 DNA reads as TGTGCCAGCTCACACAGTGTTGAGCAGTTCTTC. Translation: CASSHSVEQFF.

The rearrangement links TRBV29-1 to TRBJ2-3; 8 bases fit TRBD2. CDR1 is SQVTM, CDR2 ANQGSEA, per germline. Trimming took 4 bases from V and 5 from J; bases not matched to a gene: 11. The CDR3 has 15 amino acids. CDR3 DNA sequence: TGCAGCGTTGCCTCGACCGGGGGGGCGGGAGATACGCAGTATTTT. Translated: CSVASTGGAGDTQYF.

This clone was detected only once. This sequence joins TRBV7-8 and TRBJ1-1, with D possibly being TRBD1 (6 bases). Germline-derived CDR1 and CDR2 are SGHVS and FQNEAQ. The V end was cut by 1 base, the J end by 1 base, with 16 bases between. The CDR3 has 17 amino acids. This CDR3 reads CASSLDGGSFPNTEAFF. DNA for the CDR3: TGTGCCAGCAGCTTAGACGGGGGCTCCTTCCCGAACACTGAAGCTTTCTTT.